This T cell receptor (beta chain) came from a study of blood T cell repertoires in COVID-19. Germline V gene data show CDR1 as LNHDA and CDR2 as SQIVND (reference sequence). The CDR3 contains 14 residues. V lost 4 bases, J lost 8 bases, and 12 bases lay in between. This clone appeared once. Here immunoSEQ multiplex PCR was the method, and the copy in TCRdb shows in-frame clones only, minus some. Among around 110,000 clones listed, 80% to 85% were seen once. The origin of this receptor is a man between 65 and 80 years old with acute or convalescent COVID-19. The chain couples TRBV19 to TRBJ1-6; tentative D call: TRBD1 (5 bases). Sequences were obtained from peripheral blood. The CDR3, as DNA: TGTGCCAGTAGTACAGGGTATGCGGATTCACCCCTCCACTTT. Translation: CASSTGYADSPLHF.